The 24 T cell receptor beta chains given below trace back to one sample, sequenced in a study of tumor and adjacent non-tumor tissue in lung cancer. The library came from three nested PCR rounds adapted from ARM-PCR protocols. TCRdb reprocessed the multiplex PCR reads via MiXCR and lists one record per CDR3 protein. This sample carries roughly 120,000 distinct CDR3 sequences, about 80% of them seen once, and the ten largest clones take 20% to 25%. No cell sorting was done before RNA was extracted from the tissue. The specimen was lung tumor tissue. The source of these receptors is a man between 70 and 80 years old with non-small cell lung cancer.

This clonotype was seen just once. An end of the junction differs from the germline gene, which may be a read error. The V and J genes are TRBV6-1 and TRBJ1-6; 7 bases align to TRBD1. CDR1 is MNHNS and CDR2 is SASEGT in the germline V gene. The CDR3 loop spans 15 amino acids. The CDR3 bases are TGTGCCAGCACCGACGCGACAGGGTCGCCTGGGCCCCTTCAATTT. This gives the protein CASTDATGSPGPLQF.

For this clonotype: At one boundary the junction diverges from the germline segment, which might be a read error. V and J are TRBV20-1 and TRBJ2-3, with 13 bases lining up with TRBD2. Germline V gene data show CDR1 as DFQATT and CDR2 as SNEGSKA (reference sequence). This CDR3 has 14 residues. This chain's CDR3 is CSAPLAGGSNTQYF. DNA of the CDR3: TGTAGTGCTCCACTAGCGGGAGGGTCGAATACGCAGTATTTT.

As regards this clonotype: At one boundary the junction diverges from the germline segment, which might be a read error. The rearrangement joins TRBV10-3 to TRBJ1-1; a possible D gene is TRBD1 (6 bases). CDR1 is ENHRY, CDR2 SYGVKD, per germline. The CDR3 is 15 residues long. As DNA, the CDR3 is TGTGCCATCAGTGAGCCTCAGGGGCAGTTCACTGAAGTTCTCTTT. Translated, it gives CAISEPQGQFTEVLF.

This clonotype was picked up many times. This chain uses TRBV12-3 or TRBV12-4 with TRBJ1-2; 9 bases are shared with TRBD1. The CDR3 loop spans 17 amino acids. V lost 2 bases, J lost 2 bases, and 9 bases stayed unmatched. CDR3 DNA: TGTGCCAGCAGTTTAAAACGGGGGACAGGGATAAACTATGGCTACACCTTC. It yields the protein CASSLKRGTGINYGYTF.

About this clonotype itself: The germline gene is not matched at one end of the junction; a read error may be the cause. The genes are TRBV6-1 and TRBJ2-5; no reliable D call. The CDR3 has 15 amino acids. The germline V gene has CDR1 MNHNS and CDR2 SASEGT. The CDR3 nucleotides read TGTGTCAGCAGTGAAAGCGCTGCGTGGCGGGAGACCCAGTACTTC. Translation gives CVSSESAAWRETQYF.

This clonotype showed up many times. This chain joins TRBV5-1 and TRBJ1-1, with TRBD1 matching 8 bases. The CDR3 length is 15 residues. V shed 0 bases and J 1 base; nucleotides not matched to a gene: 2. The germline V gene has CDR1 SGHRS and CDR2 YFSETQ. CDR3 protein: CASSLGDRPNTEAFF. The CDR3 region has the DNA TGCGCCAGCAGCTTGGGGGACAGGCCGAACACTGAAGCTTTCTTT.

Of note for this clonotype: At one boundary the junction diverges from the germline segment, which might be a read error. The chain uses TRBV14 and TRBJ2-2, with D possibly TRBD2 on 6 matching bases. The CDR3 runs to 12 residues. Germline values: CDR1 SGHDN, CDR2 FVKESK. The CDR3 is CASSLCGGELFF. CDR3 bases: TGTGCCAGCAGCCTTTGCGGCGGGGAGTTGTTTTTT. Based on the CDR3 plus reference TRBV14 and TRBJ2-2, the full variable domain is EAGVTQFPSHSVIEKGQTVTLRCDPISGHDNLYWYRRVMGKEIKFLLHFVKESKQDESGMPNNRFLAERTGGTYSTLKVQPAELEDSGVYFCASSLCGGELFFGEGSRLTVL.

In regard to this clonotype: The conserved closing phenylalanine or tryptophan is absent in this CDR3, likely reflecting a read error. No DNA is shown, since the ends of the CDR3 on it are uncertain; the CDR3 is the one TCRdb lists. The gene calls are TRBV28 and TRBJ2-7. Germline CDR1 reads MDHEN; CDR2 reads SYDVKM. The CDR3 spans 15 amino acids, including both terminal residues. CDR3 residues: CASSLVGRSPYERYS.

Comments on this clonotype: This is likely a read error, given that the CDR3 carries no conserved phenylalanine or tryptophan at its end. The DNA is omitted, as the CDR3 cannot be located on it reliably, and the CDR3 follows TCRdb's listing. V is TRBV12-3 or TRBV12-4 and J is TRBJ1-5; the D call TRBD1 from the table was never checked on the DNA. The CDR3 has 13 amino acids, counting both end residues. The CDR3 reads CASSLTGGGAHHL.

V and J are TRBV6-2 or TRBV6-3 and TRBJ2-1; D is unclear. The germline CDR1 and CDR2 sequences are MNHEY and SVGEGT. The CDR3 runs 13 residues. CDR3 in DNA: TGTGCTAACAGCAGAGGCGGTTACAATGAGCAGTTCTTC. Encoded protein: CANSRGGYNEQFF.

This clonotype was seen only once. One junction end disagrees with the germline gene, perhaps due to a read error. The gene calls are TRBV6-2 or TRBV6-3 and TRBJ2-2; D is undetermined. The CDR3 consists of 16 residues. The V gene's germline CDR1 is MNHEY and CDR2 SVGEGT. The CDR3 DNA reads TGTGCCAGCAGTCCCTCAGACGGCCAAGACACCAGGGAGCTGTTTTTT. As protein: CASSPSDGQDTRELFF.

Worth noting for this clonotype: The junction does not match germline at one end; this may be a read error. The J gene is TRBJ2-7, the V gene TRBV13, with D unresolved. The CDR3 sequence is 13 residues long. Germline V gene lookup returns CDR1 PRHDT and CDR2 FYEKMQ (reference sequence). The CDR3 sequence: CASSSTTADEQHF. DNA for the CDR3: TGTGCCAGTAGCTCAACGACGGCGGACGAGCAGCACTTC.

Regarding this clonotype: This CDR3 is missing its conserved last phenylalanine or tryptophan, likely due to a read error. The chain combines TRBV14 with TRBJ2-3; D not resolved. The germline CDR1 and CDR2 sequences are SGHDN and FVKESK. The CDR3 is made up of 11 amino acids. V was trimmed by 2 bases and J by 9 bases, leaving 6 bases between them. The CDR3, as DNA: TGTGCCAGCAGCCAACGTATCACGCAGTATCTT. It codes for CASSQRITQYL.

A note on this clonotype: Compared with germline, one end of the junction differs, possibly owing to a read error. The V and J genes are TRBV7-2 and TRBJ2-7, with 8 nucleotides matching TRBD2. The CDR3 consists of 14 residues. From germline, CDR1 is SGHTA and CDR2 FQGNSA. CDR3 amino acids: CASSLELAVYERYF. In nucleotides, the CDR3 is TGTGCCAGCAGCTTAGAACTAGCGGTCTACGAGCGGTACTTC.

About this clonotype: Mismatch with germline at one junction end may stem from a read error. The V call is TRBV10-1, the J call TRBJ1-2; D call uncertain. This CDR3 is built from 15 residues. Germline V gene lookup returns CDR1 WNHNN and CDR2 SYGVQD (reference sequence). CDR3 sequence (DNA): TGTGCCAGCAGTGAGTCGGCAGGCCAACCCTATGGCTACAGCTTC. This encodes CASSESAGQPYGYSF.

Concerning this clonotype itself: At one of its ends the junction is not consistent with the germline gene, which may arise from a read error. This chain connects TRBV6-2 or TRBV6-3 to TRBJ2-2; possibly TRBD2 for D (5 bases). The CDR3 length is 16 residues. Germline V gene data show CDR1 as MNHEY and CDR2 as SVGEGT. The CDR3, as DNA: TGTCCCAACAGTTCCTCAGACGGCCAAGACACCGGGGAGCTGTTTTTC. Its translation: CPNSSSDGQDTGELFF.

With regard to this clonotype: Just one base apart from a much larger clone, this may be a read error. The chain uses TRBV20-1 and TRBJ1-6; D gene ambiguous. Per germline, CDR1 DFQATT and CDR2 SNEGSKA (reference sequence). V was shortened by 3 bases and J by 9 bases, with 15 bases between the two germline ends. The CDR3 has 14 residues. The CDR3 sequence: CSASGGFGGSPLHF. CDR3 coding DNA: TGCAGTGCTAGTGGCGGGTTCGGTGGTTCACCCCTCCACTTT.

The count of this clonotype is one. This chain links TRBV5-5 with TRBJ2-1; tentatively, D is TRBD1 (5 bases). Trimming took off 5 bases at V and 0 bases at J, with 18 bases between the two ends. The CDR3 runs to 17 residues. Germline loops: CDR1 SGHKS, CDR2 YYEKEE (reference sequence). The chain's CDR3 is CASSMAFRASSYNEQFF. The CDR3 DNA sequence: TGTGCCAGCAGTATGGCCTTCAGGGCTAGCTCCTACAATGAGCAGTTCTTC.

On this clonotype: Here the CDR3 omits its conserved ending phenylalanine or tryptophan, so a read error is the likely source. Here the CDR3 DNA reads TGTGCCATCAGTCGGGGAGTCCGAAGGTCCTACGAGCAGTACTAC. Translated: CAISRGVRRSYEQYY. The rearrangement links TRBV10-3 to TRBJ2-7, with D possibly TRBD2 on 5 matching bases. In germline, CDR1 is ENHRY, CDR2 SYGVKD. The CDR3 sequence is 15 residues long. The V gene lost 5 bases and the J gene lost 1 base, with 15 bases spanning the gap.

This clonotype was found once. The junction shows a germline mismatch at one end, possibly a read error. The V and J genes are TRBV6-2 or TRBV6-3 and TRBJ1-5; 9 bases are a match to TRBD1. CDR1 MNHEY and CDR2 SVGEGT come from the germline V gene. There are 17 residues in the CDR3. The CDR3 DNA reads TGTGTCAGCAGTTACACCCCGGGACAGGGATATAATCGGCCCCAGCATTTT. Translated: CVSSYTPGQGYNRPQHF.

A few counts support this clonotype. A much more abundant neighbour one base away suggests this may be a read error. The V and J genes are TRBV28 and TRBJ2-5; 7 bases line up with TRBD1. There are 12 residues in the CDR3. CDR1 is MDHEN, CDR2 SYDVKM, per germline. The CDR3 region is CVSSLRGLIQYF. Written as DNA, the CDR3 is TGTGTCAGCAGTTTAAGGGGGCTGATCCAGTACTTC.

With respect to this clonotype: A read error may account for a junction end that differs from germline. V usage is TRBV4-1 and J usage is TRBJ1-5; D ambiguous. Germline V gene data show CDR1 as MGHRA and CDR2 as YSYEKL. The CDR3 is 15 amino acids. CDR3 nucleotides: TGCGCCAGCAGCCTAGGACTCCGTGGCAATCGGCCCCAGCATTTT. Translated, it gives CASSLGLRGNRPQHF.

Comment on this clonotype: A junction boundary mismatches the germline segment, possibly from a read error. The CDR3 loop is CATEGIAASETQYF. CDR3 sequence (DNA): TGTGCCACCGAGGGAATAGCGGCGTCAGAGACCCAGTACTTT. The chain links TRBV6-2 or TRBV6-3 to TRBJ2-5; weak D call: TRBD2 (6 bases). The CDR3 has 14 residues. CDR1 is MNHEY, CDR2 SVGEGT, per germline.

The CDR3 coding sequence is TGTAACAGCAGCCCCCGGCAGGGACAGGGGCCACATGAGCAGTTCTTC. It is translated as CNSSPRQGQGPHEQFF. V gene TRBV11-1 combines with J gene TRBJ2-1, with 10 bases fitting TRBD1. This CDR3 spans 16 amino acids. Looked up from germline, CDR1 is SGHAT and CDR2 is FQDESV (reference sequence). The full variable domain, in which reference TRBV11-1 and TRBJ2-1 provide the parts outside the CDR3, is EAEVAQSPRYKITEKSQAVAFWCDPISGHATLYWYRQILGQGPELLVQFQDESVVDDSQLPKDRFSAERLKGVDSTLKIQPAELGDSAMYLCNSSPRQGQGPHEQFFGPGTRLTVL.